A single TCR beta chain is shown here with its context. Its matching antigen is unknown. The record originates from a study of T cell responses to AZD1222 COVID-19 vaccine. General study points: Spike as a whole was targeted by vaccine-associated CD4 TCRs, dominant at 160-218 and 743-854. Repertoire sampling occurred only after the peak T cell response. Only six AZD1222 recipients tested seropositive at baseline.

Using immunoSEQ multiplex PCR, the repertoire was profiled, and TCRdb retains in-frame clones only, with some absent. Of over 150,000 clones in the sample, approximately 90% were seen once. The TCR sequence derives from an adult in good health. The sample consisted of peripheral blood, taken on day 0 of MenACWY control vaccination.

The CDR3 protein is CASSLSQSTGELFF. CDR3 nucleotide sequence: TGCGCCAGCAGCCTATCCCAAAGCACCGGGGAGCTGTTTTTT. The rearrangement uses TRBV5-1 and TRBJ2-2; no clear D. Germline V gene sequence: CDR1 SGHRS, CDR2 YFSETQ. V dropped 4 bases and J dropped 4 bases, with 11 bases sitting between them. The CDR3 is 14 residues long.